This TCR beta chain was sequenced for a study of regulatory T cells in long-lasting Graves disease. V lost 5 bases to trimming and J lost 6 bases, with 19 bases between them. Per the germline V gene, CDR1 is SEHNR and CDR2 is FQNEAQ (reference sequence). This CDR3 comprises 15 residues. Time point specified: newly diagnosed GD, antithyroid drugs for less than 3 months. The authors made the TCR library using RNA they extracted from PBMCs. The table lists this clonotype with a few counts. CDR3-region Arm-PCR and iRepertoire HTBI primers produced the TCR beta libraries. TCRdb reprocessed the multiplex PCR reads with MiXCR, giving one entry per CDR3 protein. The table lists about 540,000 distinct CDR3 sequences, about 13% of them singletons, with 8.5% to 10% in the top ten. The same data also went into a second study, on T cells in Graves' hyperthyroidism and ophthalmopathy.

The rearrangement uses TRBV7-9 and TRBJ1-1; the D gene is possibly TRBD1 (6 bases). This sample comprised peripheral blood mononuclear cells (PBMCs), obtained at new diagnosis, from a patient treated with antithyroid drugs. The source is a man in his thirties or forties with Graves disease. CDR3 sequence (DNA): TGTGCCAGCAGCAATCAAGGTGGGAACAGGGCTGAAGCTTTCTTT. It encodes CASSNQGGNRAEAFF.